This T cell receptor (beta chain) was profiled in a study of OX40 agonist ivuxolimab in advanced cancers. CDR1 is SGHNT, CDR2 YYREEE, per germline (reference sequence). The CDR3 contains 13 residues. V trimming: 4 bases; J trimming: 4 bases; junction bases outside the gene matches: 3. Only in-frame clones appear in the TCRdb table, and some are missing; sequencing was by immunoSEQ multiplex PCR. The sample carries tens of thousands of clones, roughly 83% recorded once. Sequenced here: CD4+ or CD8+ T cells sorted from blood, sampled in a trial of the OX40 agonist ivuxolimab. The sequence was obtained from an adult with an advanced solid tumor such as melanoma, head and neck, liver or kidney cancer. The chain recombines TRBV5-4 with TRBJ2-7, with 9 bases fitting TRBD2. The CDR3: CASSSGGSYEQYF. The DNA of the CDR3 is TGTGCCAGCAGCAGCGGGGGGTCATACGAGCAGTACTTC. Variable domain in full (rest from reference TRBV5-4 and TRBJ2-7): ETGVTQSPTHLIKTRGQQVTLRCSSQSGHNTVSWYQQALGQGPQFIFQYYREEENGRGNFPPRFSGLQFPNYSSELNVNALELDDSALYLCASSSGGSYEQYFGPGTRLTVT.